The clone carrying this TCR beta chain occurred a few times. The data are from a study of cytomegalovirus exposure and HLA in healthy donors. Researchers ran the PCR with 60 Vbeta and 13 Jbeta primers. The data were produced by immunoSEQ multiplex PCR, yet TCRdb's version contains in-frame clones alone and is incomplete. The profile shows around 120,000 clones, about 80% of them singletons. This CDR3 contains 15 residues. Trimming removed 4 bases at V and 3 bases at J, with 11 bases between. The V gene's germline CDR1 is SGHRS and CDR2 YFSETQ. The gene calls are TRBV5-1 and TRBJ2-6, with D possibly being TRBD2 (5 bases). This receptor was taken from a woman between 40 and 50 years old in good health and CMV-seropositive. The sequencing input was PBMCs. DNA of the CDR3: TGCGCCAGCAGCCCTCCTCGGGGTGGGGCCAACGTCCTGACTTTC. Translated, it gives CASSPPRGGANVLTF.